The 30 T cell receptor beta chains below were found in one sample sequenced in a study of blood T cells in healthy people across ages. The second PCR ran roughly 7 to 12 cycles with a sample-barcoded 5' primer and J-beta primers. TCRdb passed the 5' RACE reads through MiXCR, listing each CDR3 protein once. This sample has over a million distinct CDR3 sequences, with under 55% found just once. Source material: blood. The receptors were sampled from a woman between 18 and 29 years old in good health.

The chain uses TRBV9 and TRBJ2-5; D is possibly TRBD1 (6 bases). Trimming pared 4 bases from V and 2 bases from J, leaving 15 bases between. CDR1 is SGDLS, CDR2 YYNGEE, per germline. This CDR3 comprises 15 residues. The CDR3 is CASSPYRTGQETQYF. The CDR3 coding sequence is TGTGCCAGCAGCCCCTATAGAACAGGGCAAGAGACCCAGTACTTC.

Many counts were recorded for this clonotype. As DNA, the CDR3 is TGCAGCGTTGGGGGAGGGTACGAGCAGTACTTC. It codes for CSVGGGYEQYF. The chain links TRBV29-1 to TRBJ2-7; 7 nucleotides match TRBD2. Germline assignment: CDR1 SQVTM and CDR2 ANQGSEA. This CDR3 comprises 11 residues. The V gene end was trimmed by 4 bases and the J gene end by 4 bases; junction bases not matched to a gene: 1.

This clonotype was recorded at least ten times. The chain combines TRBV5-1 with TRBJ2-1; possibly TRBD1 for D (6 bases). V lost 4 bases, J lost 6 bases, and 23 bases lay in between. The CDR3 runs 17 residues. Germline CDR1 is SGHRS and CDR2 is YFSETQ. In DNA, the CDR3 is TGCGCCAGCAGCCGGACTGGGGGCGGAGATATTAGCAATGAGCAGTTCTTC. Protein product: CASSRTGGGDISNEQFF.

The rearrangement joins TRBV7-3 to TRBJ2-6, with D tentatively TRBD2 (6 bases). Germline CDR1 is SGHTA and CDR2 is FQGTGA. CDR3 size: 17 residues. Between the trimmed V and J ends, which lost 5 bases and 1 base, there was a span of 15 bases. The CDR3 DNA reads TGTGCCAGCAGCAACAGTCCGGCGGGATCTGGGGCCAACGTCCTGACTTTC. The encoded protein is CASSNSPAGSGANVLTF. Full variable domain (rest looked up from reference TRBV7-3 and TRBJ2-6): GAGVSQTPSNKVTEKGKYVELRCDPISGHTALYWYRQSLGQGPEFLIYFQGTGAADDSGLPNDRFFAVRPEGSVSTLKIQRTERGDSAVYLCASSNSPAGSGANVLTFGAGSRLTVL.

The chain combines TRBV12-3 or TRBV12-4 with TRBJ2-3; 11 bases agree with TRBD2. V lost 2 bases, J lost 4 bases, and 5 bases stayed unmatched. CDR3 length: 16 residues. The DNA for the CDR3 is TGTGCCAGCAGTTTAACTAGCGGGAGCCCCGCAGATACGCAGTATTTT. It yields the protein CASSLTSGSPADTQYF.

The chain combines TRBV11-2 with TRBJ1-4; D gene uncertain. From germline, CDR1 is SGHAT and CDR2 FQNNGV. The CDR3 runs to 13 residues. Trimming shortened V by 5 bases and J by 4 bases, and 8 bases separated the two germline ends. The CDR3 region is CASSPAINEKLFF. Here the CDR3 DNA reads TGTGCCAGCAGCCCGGCTATTAATGAAAAACTGTTTTTT.

Worth noting for this clonotype: Germline and junction disagree at one end, which may indicate a read error. This sequence joins TRBV7-3 and TRBJ2-7; D is undetermined. CDR3 length: 13 amino acids. The V gene's germline CDR1 is SGHTA and CDR2 FQGTGA. CDR3 in DNA: TGTGCCAGCAGCCTGGGGAATTCCTACGGGCAGTACTTC. Amino acid sequence: CASSLGNSYGQYF.

With respect to this clonotype: A single base separates this from a much larger clone, so it may be a read error. The chain uses TRBV20-1 and TRBJ2-7; a weak D match, TRBD2 (7 bases). The CDR3 has 13 residues. Germline lookup yields CDR1 DFQATT and CDR2 SNEGSKA (reference sequence). The CDR3: CGARGGSSYEQYF. The CDR3 coding sequence is TGCGGTGCTAGGGGGGGGAGCTCCTACGAGCAGTACTTC.

This clonotype was detected a few times. The V gene is TRBV11-2, the J gene TRBJ1-1; D unresolved. Trimming removed 4 bases at V and 5 bases at J, with 14 bases between. CDR1 is SGHAT and CDR2 is FQNNGV in the germline V gene. CDR3 length equals 14 residues. CDR3 DNA: TGTGCCAGCAGCTCCCCAGGATATCGAACTGAAGCTTTCTTT. Amino acid sequence: CASSSPGYRTEAFF.

Of note for this clonotype: A read error may produce the germline difference seen at one junction end. The chain employs TRBV10-3 and TRBJ1-2; D unresolved. The CDR3 extends over 15 amino acids. Germline V gives CDR1 ENHRY, CDR2 SYGVKD. The CDR3 bases are TGTGCCACCAGTGGTGGTGAGGGTAATAACTATGGCTACACCTTC. This encodes CATSGGEGNNYGYTF.

V usage is TRBV24-1 and J usage is TRBJ2-3; TRBD2 might be the D (6 bases). Between the trimmed V and J ends, which lost 8 bases and 0 bases, there was a span of 8 bases. Germline V CDR1 and CDR2: KGHDR, SFDVKD. The CDR3 consists of 13 residues. The CDR3 sequence: CATKGTSTDTQYF. The CDR3 DNA reads TGTGCCACCAAAGGGACTAGCACAGATACGCAGTATTTT.

This clonotype was picked up many times. This chain links TRBV20-1 with TRBJ2-1, with TRBD1 identical over 7 bases. The trim removed 6 bases at V and 0 bases at J, leaving 8 bases unmatched. This CDR3 contains 15 residues. Germline CDR1 DFQATT, CDR2 SNEGSKA (reference sequence). The CDR3 DNA reads as TGCAGTGCGGATCCGGGACAGAGCTCCTACAATGAGCAGTTCTTC. Amino acid sequence: CSADPGQSSYNEQFF.

This sequence joins TRBV20-1 and TRBJ2-5; the match to TRBD2 covers 8 bases. The CDR3 totals 15 residues. Germline lookup yields CDR1 DFQATT and CDR2 SNEGSKA (reference sequence). After removal of 0 bases from V and 11 bases from J, the junction contained 14 bases not matched to a gene. CDR3 sequence (DNA): TGCAGTGCTAGAGATCAAGGAGTAGCGGGATATGCGCAGTACTTC. This sequence encodes CSARDQGVAGYAQYF.

V gene TRBV12-3 or TRBV12-4 combines with J gene TRBJ2-3, with 11 positions matching TRBD2. CDR3 size: 19 residues. Trimming took 0 bases from V and 4 from J; bases not matched to a gene: 12. The CDR3 DNA follows: TGTGCCAGCAGTTTAGCGCTAATGGCTAGCGGGGGGATAGCAGATACGCAGTATTTT. Its protein is CASSLALMASGGIADTQYF.

This clonotype was picked up a small number of times. The genes are TRBV11-2 and TRBJ2-1, with 7 bases fitting TRBD2. The trim removed 3 bases at V and 8 bases at J, leaving 10 bases unmatched. Germline CDR1 reads SGHAT; CDR2 reads FQNNGV. This CDR3 has 15 residues. As DNA, the CDR3 is TGTGCCAGCAGCTTGGGAGGGGCGGGAGTCGATGAGCAGTTCTTC. Its protein is CASSLGGAGVDEQFF.

The chain is built from TRBV5-5 and TRBJ2-1, with D maybe TRBD1 (6 bases). CDR3 length: 13 residues. Between the trimmed V and J ends, which lost 0 bases and 9 bases, there was a span of 10 bases. Germline V gives CDR1 SGHKS, CDR2 YYEKEE (reference sequence). CDR3 amino acids: CASSLVTGFEQFF. CDR3 DNA sequence: TGTGCCAGCAGCTTGGTAACAGGGTTTGAGCAGTTCTTC.

There are a few counts of this clonotype. The V and J genes are TRBV6-1 and TRBJ2-5; D remains unclear. Trimming removed 6 bases from V and 5 bases from J, with 10 bases in between. CDR3 length: 12 amino acids. Germline values: CDR1 MNHNS, CDR2 SASEGT. CDR3 sequence (DNA): TGTGCCAGCAGGTCAGCGATGGAGACCCAGTACTTC. This translates into CASRSAMETQYF.

This clonotype was seen only once. V is TRBV4-1 and J is TRBJ2-7, with D perhaps matching TRBD2 (6 bases). Germline V gives CDR1 MGHRA, CDR2 YSYEKL. Trimming left V 3 bases short and J 2 bases short, with 14 bases between. This CDR3 spans 15 amino acids. The CDR3 coding sequence is TGCGCCAGCAGCCAGGGGAGGCTCAGCACCTACGAGCAGTACTTC. Translation: CASSQGRLSTYEQYF.

The rearrangement joins TRBV3-1 to TRBJ1-4; D is uncertain. Trimming stripped 7 bases from V and 0 bases from J, with 9 bases between. Germline CDR1 LGHDT, CDR2 YNNKEL (reference sequence). The CDR3 loop spans 14 amino acids. The CDR3 protein is CASTRQATNEKLFF. The CDR3 nucleotides are TGTGCCAGCACACGCCAGGCAACTAATGAAAAACTGTTTTTT. Full variable domain (missing parts from reference TRBV3-1 and TRBJ1-4): DTAVSQTPKYLVTQMGNDKSIKCEQNLGHDTMYWYKQDSKKFLKIMFSYNNKELIINETVPNRFSPKSPDKAHLNLHINSLELGDSAVYFCASTRQATNEKLFFGSGTQLSVL.

This chain uses TRBV4-1 with TRBJ2-1; D possibly uses TRBD1 or TRBD2 (5 bases each). The ends were cut back, 8 bases at V and 0 bases at J, with 14 bases in the middle. CDR1 and CDR2 (germline): MGHRA, YSYEKL. The CDR3 has 15 residues. The CDR3 DNA is TGCGCCAGCCTCGGAGAGGGGAGCTCCTACAATGAGCAGTTCTTC. Translation: CASLGEGSSYNEQFF.

J is TRBJ1-2 and V is TRBV28, with a weak D call TRBD1 (5 bases). Trimming took 3 bases from V and 4 from J, leaving 12 bases between them. The CDR3 contains 14 residues. In germline, CDR1 is MDHEN, CDR2 SYDVKM. CDR3 region: CASSFPGRGYGYTF. As DNA, the CDR3 is TGTGCCAGCAGTTTTCCAGGGAGGGGCTATGGCTACACCTTC.

The rearrangement uses TRBV20-1 and TRBJ1-2, with D unresolved. The CDR3 extends over 13 amino acids. V was cut by 4 bases and J by 3 bases, with 12 bases left in between. From germline, CDR1 is DFQATT and CDR2 SNEGSKA (reference sequence). The CDR3, as DNA: TGCAGTGCTACCCCACGAGGCGACTATGGCTACACCTTC. Translated: CSATPRGDYGYTF.

This clonotype was observed at least ten times. The gene calls are TRBV7-9 and TRBJ1-5, with TRBD1 identical over 8 bases. This CDR3 has 14 residues. V lost 6 bases to trimming and J lost 2 bases; unmatched junction nucleotides: 3. Germline CDR1 SEHNR, CDR2 FQNEAQ (reference sequence). CDR3 loop: CASSLTGGNQPQHF. In nucleotides, the CDR3 is TGTGCCAGCAGTTTGACAGGGGGCAATCAGCCCCAGCATTTT.

V and J are TRBV7-9 and TRBJ2-3; no firm D call. Germline CDR1 reads SEHNR; CDR2 reads FQNEAQ (reference sequence). CDR3 length: 11 residues. As DNA, the CDR3 is TGTGTACACAGCGTTTCAGATACGCAGTATTTT. Protein sequence: CVHSVSDTQYF.

The chain has TRBV29-1 and TRBJ2-5; D remains ambiguous. Germline CDR1 is SQVTM and CDR2 is ANQGSEA. V shed 4 bases and J shed 5 bases, with 11 bases lying between them. The CDR3 is made up of 12 amino acids. The chain's CDR3 is CSVAGPEETQYF. The CDR3 DNA is TGCAGCGTTGCCGGGCCTGAGGAGACCCAGTACTTC.

With respect to this clonotype: One base away lies a much larger clone, so this may be a sequencing read error. This chain links TRBV6-6 with TRBJ1-1, with D tentatively TRBD1 (6 bases). The CDR3 extends over 13 amino acids. V lost 5 bases, J lost 3 bases, and 10 bases lay in between. CDR1 is MNHNY and CDR2 is SVGAGI in the germline V gene (reference sequence). The CDR3 sequence: CASSRQVDTEAFF. The CDR3 DNA reads as TGTGCCAGCAGTCGACAGGTGGACACTGAAGCTTTCTTT.

This clonotype has just a few counts. The chain recombines TRBV6-2 or TRBV6-3 with TRBJ2-7; TRBD1 is a possible D gene (5 bases). CDR1 is MNHEY and CDR2 is SVGEGT in the germline V gene. Deletions cut 6 bases from V and 2 bases from J, with 20 bases between. The CDR3 spans 16 residues. CDR3 sequence (DNA): TGTGCCAGCAGAAATCTAGACCTAAAGGGGCCCTACGAGCAGTACTTC. This sequence encodes CASRNLDLKGPYEQYF.

This chain links TRBV5-1 with TRBJ2-5, with D hard to call. V was pared by 0 bases and J by 5 bases, with 14 bases between. The CDR3 has 15 residues. The V gene's germline CDR1 is SGHRS and CDR2 YFSETQ. The CDR3 reads CASSLEVPWVETQYF. CDR3 coding DNA: TGCGCCAGCAGCTTGGAGGTACCTTGGGTGGAGACCCAGTACTTC. The whole variable domain, filled in from reference TRBV5-1 and TRBJ2-5, reads KAGVTQTPRYLIKTRGQQVTLSCSPISGHRSVSWYQQTPGQGLQFLFEYFSETQRNKGNFPGRFSGRQFSNSRSEMNVSTLELGDSALYLCASSLEVPWVETQYFGPGTRLLVL.

The rearrangement joins TRBV2 to TRBJ2-7, with D perhaps assigned TRBD1 or TRBD2 (5 bases each). Deletions cut 6 bases from V and 5 bases from J, with 14 bases between. Germline CDR1 reads SNHLY; CDR2 reads FYNNEI. The CDR3 has 13 amino acids. The CDR3 reads CASRYSLGDEQYF. The CDR3 DNA sequence: TGTGCCAGCAGGTACTCCTTGGGGGACGAGCAGTACTTC.

J is TRBJ2-1 and V is TRBV29-1; 9 bases map to TRBD2. V trimming: 2 bases; J trimming: 5 bases; junction bases outside the gene matches: 7. Germline V lookup: CDR1 SQVTM, CDR2 ANQGSEA. CDR3 length equals 15 residues. The CDR3, as DNA: TGCAGCGTTGAATTCAGTCCTAGCGGGGACAATGAGCAGTTCTTC. This gives the protein CSVEFSPSGDNEQFF.